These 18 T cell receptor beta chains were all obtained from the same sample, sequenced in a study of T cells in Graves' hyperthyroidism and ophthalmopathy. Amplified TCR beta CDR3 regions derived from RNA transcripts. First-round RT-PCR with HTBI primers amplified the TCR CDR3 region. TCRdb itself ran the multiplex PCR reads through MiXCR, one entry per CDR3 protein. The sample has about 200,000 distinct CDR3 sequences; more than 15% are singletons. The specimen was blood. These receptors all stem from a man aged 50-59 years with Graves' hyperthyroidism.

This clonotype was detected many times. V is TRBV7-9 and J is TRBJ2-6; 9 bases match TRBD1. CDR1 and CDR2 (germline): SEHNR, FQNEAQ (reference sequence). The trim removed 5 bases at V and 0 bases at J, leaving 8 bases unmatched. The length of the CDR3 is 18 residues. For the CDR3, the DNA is TGTGCCAGCAGCCCCCCGGGACAGGGACCCTCTGGGGCCAACGTCCTGACTTTC. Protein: CASSPPGQGPSGANVLTF. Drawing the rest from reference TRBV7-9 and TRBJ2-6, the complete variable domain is DTGVSQNPRHKITKRGQNVTFRCDPISEHNRLYWYRQTLGQGPEFLTYFQNEAQLEKSRLLSDRFSAERPKGSFSTLEIQRTEQGDSAMYLCASSPPGQGPSGANVLTFGAGSRLTVL.

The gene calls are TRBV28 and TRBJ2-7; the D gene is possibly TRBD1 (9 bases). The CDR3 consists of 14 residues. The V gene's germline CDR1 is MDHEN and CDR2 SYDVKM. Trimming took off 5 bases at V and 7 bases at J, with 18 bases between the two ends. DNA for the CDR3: TGTGCCAGCAGTCTAGGACAGGGGACTAGTGAGCAGTACTTC. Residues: CASSLGQGTSEQYF.

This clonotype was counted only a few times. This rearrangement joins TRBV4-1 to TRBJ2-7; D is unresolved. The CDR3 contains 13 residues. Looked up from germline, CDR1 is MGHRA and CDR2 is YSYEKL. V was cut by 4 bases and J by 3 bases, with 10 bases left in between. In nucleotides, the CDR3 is TGCGCCAGCAGCCGAACGGTGGGCTACGAGCAGTACTTC. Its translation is CASSRTVGYEQYF.

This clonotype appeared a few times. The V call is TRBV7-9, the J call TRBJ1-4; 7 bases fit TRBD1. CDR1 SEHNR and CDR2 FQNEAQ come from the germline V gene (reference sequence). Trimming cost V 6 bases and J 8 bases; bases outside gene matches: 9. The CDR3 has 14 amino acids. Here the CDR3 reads CASSSTGEGEKLFF. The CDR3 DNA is TGTGCCAGCAGTTCCACAGGGGAGGGGGAAAAACTGTTTTTT.

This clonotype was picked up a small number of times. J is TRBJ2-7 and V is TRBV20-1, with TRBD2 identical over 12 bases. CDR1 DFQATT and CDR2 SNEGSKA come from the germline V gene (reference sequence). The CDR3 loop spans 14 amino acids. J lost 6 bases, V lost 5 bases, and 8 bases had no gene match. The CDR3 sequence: CSAHRLAGVGEQYF. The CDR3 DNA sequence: TGCAGTGCTCATCGACTAGCGGGAGTGGGCGAGCAGTACTTC.

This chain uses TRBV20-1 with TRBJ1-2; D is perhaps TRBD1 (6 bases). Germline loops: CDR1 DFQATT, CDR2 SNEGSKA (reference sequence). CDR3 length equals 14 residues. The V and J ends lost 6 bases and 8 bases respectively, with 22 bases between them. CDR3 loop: CSAARDTERAGYTF. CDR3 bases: TGCAGTGCAGCCCGGGACACCGAAAGGGCCGGCTACACCTTC.

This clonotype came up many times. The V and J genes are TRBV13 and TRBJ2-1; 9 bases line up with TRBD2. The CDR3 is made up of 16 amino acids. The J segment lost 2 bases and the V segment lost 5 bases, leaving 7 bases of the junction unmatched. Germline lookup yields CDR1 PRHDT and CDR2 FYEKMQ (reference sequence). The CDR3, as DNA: TGTGCCAGCAGCCAAATAGCGGGAGTGACCTACAATGAGCAGTTCTTC. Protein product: CASSQIAGVTYNEQFF. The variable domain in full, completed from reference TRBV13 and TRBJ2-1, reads AAGVIQSPRHLIKEKRETATLKCYPIPRHDTVYWYQQGPGQDPQFLISFYEKMQSDKGSIPDRFSAQQFSDYHSELNMSSLELGDSALYFCASSQIAGVTYNEQFFGPGTRLTVL.

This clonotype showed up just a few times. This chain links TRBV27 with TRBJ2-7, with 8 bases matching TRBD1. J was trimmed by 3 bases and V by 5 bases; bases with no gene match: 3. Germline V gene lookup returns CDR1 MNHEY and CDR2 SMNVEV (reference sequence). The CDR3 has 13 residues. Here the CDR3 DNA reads TGTGCCAGCAGTCCACAGGGGGTCTACGAGCAGTACTTC. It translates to CASSPQGVYEQYF.

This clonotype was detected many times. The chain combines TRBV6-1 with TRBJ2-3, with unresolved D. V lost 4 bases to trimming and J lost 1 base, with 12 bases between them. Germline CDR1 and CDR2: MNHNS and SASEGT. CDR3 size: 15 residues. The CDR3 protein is CASSGQTAGTDTQYF. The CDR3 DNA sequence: TGTGCCAGCAGTGGGCAGACGGCGGGCACAGATACGCAGTATTTT.

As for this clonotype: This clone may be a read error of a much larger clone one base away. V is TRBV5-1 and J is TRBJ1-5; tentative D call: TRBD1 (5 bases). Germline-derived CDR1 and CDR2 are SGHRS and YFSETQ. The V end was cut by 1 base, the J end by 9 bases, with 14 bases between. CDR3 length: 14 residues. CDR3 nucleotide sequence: TGCGCCAGCAGCTTGTGGGTAGGGGATCGGCCCCAGCATTTT. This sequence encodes CASSLWVGDRPQHF.

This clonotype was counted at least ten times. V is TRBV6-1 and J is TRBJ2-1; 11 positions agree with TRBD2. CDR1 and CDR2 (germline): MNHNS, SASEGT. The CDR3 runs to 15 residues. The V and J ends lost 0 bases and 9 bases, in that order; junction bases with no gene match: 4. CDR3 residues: CASSEASGGVGEQFF. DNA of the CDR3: TGTGCCAGCAGTGAAGCTAGCGGGGGGGTGGGTGAGCAGTTCTTC.

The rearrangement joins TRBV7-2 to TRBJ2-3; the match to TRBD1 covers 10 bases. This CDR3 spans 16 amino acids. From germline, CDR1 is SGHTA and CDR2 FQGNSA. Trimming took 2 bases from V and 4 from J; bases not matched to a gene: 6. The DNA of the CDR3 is TGTGCCAGCAGCTTACTGGGACAGGGGACCGCAGATACGCAGTATTTT. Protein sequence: CASSLLGQGTADTQYF.

This CDR3 reads CASSLTLGVIGNEQFF. In DNA, the CDR3 is TGTGCCAGCAGCTTAACCTTGGGGGTAATAGGCAATGAGCAGTTCTTC. The chain is built from TRBV7-2 and TRBJ2-1; D possibly uses TRBD1 or TRBD2 (5 bases each). Germline V gene sequence: CDR1 SGHTA, CDR2 FQGNSA. The CDR3 length is 16 residues. Trimming pared 2 bases from V and 6 bases from J, leaving 17 bases between.

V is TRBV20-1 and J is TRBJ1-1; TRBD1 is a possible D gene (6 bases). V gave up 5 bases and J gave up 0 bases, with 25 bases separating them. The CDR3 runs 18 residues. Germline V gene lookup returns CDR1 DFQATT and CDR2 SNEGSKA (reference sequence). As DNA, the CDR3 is TGCAGTGCTCCTAGAAATAGTCTGGGGACACAACTGAACACTGAAGCTTTCTTT. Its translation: CSAPRNSLGTQLNTEAFF.

CDR3 sequence (DNA): TGTGCCAGCAGTGAATACAGTAGGCGAGAGAAAGCGGGAAAAGTGGATACGCAGTATTTT. Its translation: CASSEYSRREKAGKVDTQYF. The gene calls are TRBV25-1 and TRBJ2-3; TRBD2 matches 7 bases. V shed 0 bases and J 6 bases; nucleotides not matched to a gene: 21. CDR1 and CDR2 (germline): MGHDK, SYGVNS. CDR3 size: 20 residues.

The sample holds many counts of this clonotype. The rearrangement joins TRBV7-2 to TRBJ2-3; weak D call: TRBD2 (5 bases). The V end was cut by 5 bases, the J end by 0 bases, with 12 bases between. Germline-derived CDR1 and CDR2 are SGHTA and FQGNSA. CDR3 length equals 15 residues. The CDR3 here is CASSLTRISTDTQYF. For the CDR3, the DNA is TGTGCCAGCAGCCTCACTAGAATTAGCACAGATACGCAGTATTTT.

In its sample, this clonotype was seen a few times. The CDR3 sequence: CASAWLSGNTIYF. DNA for the CDR3: TGTGCCAGCGCCTGGCTCTCTGGAAACACCATATATTTT. This rearrangement joins TRBV12-3 or TRBV12-4 to TRBJ1-3; D uncertain. CDR3 length: 13 amino acids. The ends were cut back, 8 bases at V and 0 bases at J, with 8 bases in the middle.

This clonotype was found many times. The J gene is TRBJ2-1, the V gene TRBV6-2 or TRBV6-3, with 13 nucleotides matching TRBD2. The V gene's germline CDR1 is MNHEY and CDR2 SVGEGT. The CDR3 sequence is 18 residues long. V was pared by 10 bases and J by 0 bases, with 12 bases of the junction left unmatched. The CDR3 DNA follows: TGTGCCACATCCGGGACTAGCGGGATATACATCTCCTACAATGAGCAGTTCTTC. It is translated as CATSGTSGIYISYNEQFF.